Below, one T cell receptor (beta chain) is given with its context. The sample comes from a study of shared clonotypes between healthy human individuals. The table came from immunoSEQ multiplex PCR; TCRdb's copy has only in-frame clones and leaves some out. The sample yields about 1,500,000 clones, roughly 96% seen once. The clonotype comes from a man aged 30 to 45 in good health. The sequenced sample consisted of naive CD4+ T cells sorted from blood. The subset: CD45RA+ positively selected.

The CDR3 region is CASSLRGTSGTGELFF. The CDR3 DNA sequence: TGTGCCAGCAGCTTAAGGGGGACTAGCGGCACCGGGGAGCTGTTTTTT. This chain links TRBV7-2 with TRBJ2-2; TRBD2 agrees at 11 bases. CDR3 size: 16 residues. Germline-derived CDR1 and CDR2 are SGHTA and FQGNSA. Trimming removed 2 bases from V and 4 bases from J; junction bases left unmatched: 3.